The 20 T cell receptor beta chains listed next were all sequenced from one sample in a study of cytomegalovirus exposure and HLA in healthy donors. It was with 60 Vbeta and 13 Jbeta primers that the PCR ran. Measured with immunoSEQ multiplex PCR; TCRdb has only the in-frame clones, and not every one. The top ten hold more than 9.5% of the sample, which has 97,000 or so clones, over 60% seen once. The sequencing sample was made of PBMCs. The receptor source for this set is a male donor in good health and CMV-seropositive.

The V call is TRBV6-6, the J call TRBJ2-1; 13 nucleotides match TRBD2. Germline V CDR1 and CDR2: MNHNY, SVGAGI (reference sequence). V shed 9 bases, J shed 9 bases, and the junction held 11 bases outside the gene matches. The CDR3 spans 15 residues. The CDR3 DNA reads as TGTGCCAGTCGCCGCGGACTAGCGGGAGTTAGTGAGCAGTTCTTC. Translated: CASRRGLAGVSEQFF.

The rearrangement uses TRBV28 and TRBJ1-5; D not certain. The CDR3 runs to 14 residues. CDR1 MDHEN and CDR2 SYDVKM come from the germline V gene. Trimming removed 3 bases from V and 7 bases from J, with 13 bases in between. CDR3 in DNA: TGTGCCAGCAGTTTGGTGGCAGGAGGACAGCCCCAGCATTTT. Residues: CASSLVAGGQPQHF.

The chain links TRBV28 to TRBJ1-6; the D gene is possibly TRBD1 (5 bases). This CDR3 spans 13 amino acids. Germline V CDR1 and CDR2: MDHEN, SYDVKM. V was cut by 5 bases and J by 8 bases, with 10 bases left in between. The CDR3 loop is CASSSGGDSPLHF. For the CDR3, the DNA is TGTGCCAGCAGTAGCGGGGGGGATTCACCCCTCCACTTT.

This sequence joins TRBV5-6 and TRBJ2-7, with D perhaps matching TRBD1 (5 bases). The CDR3 sequence is 14 residues long. Trimming removed 0 bases from V and 3 bases from J, with 10 bases in between. The V gene's germline CDR1 is SGHDT and CDR2 YYEEEE. CDR3: CASSLGQSLYEQYF. The CDR3 bases are TGTGCCAGCAGCTTGGGACAGTCCCTCTACGAGCAGTACTTC.

The chain carries TRBV15 and TRBJ2-3, with D uncertain. Trimming removed 3 bases from V and 1 base from J, with 5 bases in between. CDR1 is LNHNV, CDR2 YYDKDF, per germline (reference sequence). The CDR3 has 13 amino acids. For the CDR3, the DNA is TGTGCCACCAGCAGCATAGGCACAGATACGCAGTATTTT. It codes for CATSSIGTDTQYF.

This clone has a handful of counts. This chain uses TRBV21-1 with TRBJ2-1; TRBD2 is the table's D call and was not checked against the DNA. TRBV21-1 is given as a pseudogene. This CDR3 spans 19 amino acids. CDR3 nucleotides: TGTGCCAGCAGCAAAGAAAGAGGAGGCGGGGCGAGCTCCTACAATGAGCAGTTCTTC. Its translation is CASSKERGGGASSYNEQFF.

The chain links TRBV11-3 to TRBJ2-3; TRBD1 agrees at 7 bases. Germline V gives CDR1 SGHNT, CDR2 YENEEA. This CDR3 contains 12 residues. Trimming at V came to 7 bases and at J to 4 bases, leaving 2 bases not matched to a gene. Here the CDR3 DNA reads TGTGCCAGCATCCAGGGGGCAGATACGCAGTATTTT. It yields the protein CASIQGADTQYF. The whole variable domain, filled in from reference TRBV11-3 and TRBJ2-3, reads EAGVVQSPRYKIIEKKQPVAFWCNPISGHNTLYWYLQNLGQGPELLIRYENEEAVDDSQLPKDRFSAERLKGVDSTLKIQPAELGDSAVYLCASIQGADTQYFGPGTRLTVL.

J is TRBJ2-7 and V is TRBV28; 7 bases fit TRBD1. The CDR3 covers 13 residues. CDR1 and CDR2 from the germline V gene are MDHEN and SYDVKM. V lost 6 bases, J lost 2 bases, and 4 bases stayed unmatched. CDR3 bases: TGTGCCAGCAGACCTGGACAGGCCTACGAGCAGTACTTC. Translated, it gives CASRPGQAYEQYF.

The chain has TRBV27 and TRBJ2-3, with 7 nucleotides matching TRBD1. V trimming: 6 bases; J trimming: 5 bases; junction bases outside the gene matches: 11. Germline CDR1 reads MNHEY; CDR2 reads SMNVEV (reference sequence). This CDR3 comprises 15 residues. The CDR3 region is CASSSLGRTGDTQYF. CDR3 in DNA: TGTGCCAGCAGCTCCCTCGGCAGGACAGGAGATACGCAGTATTTT.

In its sample, this clone was seen a few times. J is TRBJ2-7 and V is TRBV6-1; the D gene is possibly TRBD1 (6 bases). V lost 8 bases, J lost 1 base, and 12 bases lay in between. CDR3 length equals 13 residues. Germline assignment: CDR1 MNHNS and CDR2 SASEGT. This CDR3 is CASVGDTSYEQYF. CDR3 coding DNA: TGTGCCAGCGTAGGGGACACTTCCTACGAGCAGTACTTC.

The rearrangement uses TRBV28 and TRBJ2-7; 7 positions match TRBD1. Per the germline V gene, CDR1 is MDHEN and CDR2 is SYDVKM. Unmatched junction bases numbered 6, after V lost 8 bases and J lost 2 bases. The length of the CDR3 is 13 residues. The CDR3 nucleotides read TGTGCCAGCTTCGGGACAGCAACCTACGAGCAGTACTTC. It specifies CASFGTATYEQYF.

This clone was counted only a few times. The J gene is TRBJ2-2, the V gene TRBV7-3; 7 bases match TRBD2. This CDR3 is 16 amino acids long. After removal of 0 bases from V and 6 bases from J, the junction contained 7 bases not matched to a gene. CDR1 is SGHTA and CDR2 is FQGTGA in the germline V gene. The CDR3: CASSLTYGLAAGELFF. DNA for the CDR3: TGTGCCAGCAGCTTAACGTATGGTCTAGCGGCCGGGGAGCTGTTTTTT.

The chain has TRBV5-1 and TRBJ1-4; D is unresolved. The germline CDR1 and CDR2 sequences are SGHRS and YFSETQ. This CDR3 is built from 14 residues. V was clipped by 1 base and J by 8 bases, with 12 bases between them. Written as DNA, the CDR3 is TGCGCCAGCAGCTTGAGAGGAGGCGGGGAAAAACTGTTTTTT. Amino acid sequence: CASSLRGGGEKLFF. The full variable domain, completed using reference TRBV5-1 and TRBJ1-4, is KAGVTQTPRYLIKTRGQQVTLSCSPISGHRSVSWYQQTPGQGLQFLFEYFSETQRNKGNFPGRFSGRQFSNSRSEMNVSTLELGDSALYLCASSLRGGGEKLFFGSGTQLSVL.

The chain has TRBV5-1 and TRBJ1-4; D may be TRBD1 (5 bases). CDR1 and CDR2 (germline): SGHRS, YFSETQ. V lost 1 base and J lost 3, with 10 bases in between. The CDR3 spans 15 residues. As DNA, the CDR3 is TGCGCCAGCAGCTTGCCGGCGGGGGCTAATGAAAAACTGTTTTTT. Its translation is CASSLPAGANEKLFF.

The rearrangement uses TRBV5-1 and TRBJ2-3, with D perhaps TRBD2 (5 bases). The CDR3 covers 15 residues. The V and J ends lost 1 base and 2 bases respectively, with 11 bases between them. CDR1 and CDR2 from the germline V gene are SGHRS and YFSETQ. The CDR3 DNA follows: TGCGCCAGCAGCTTGTCAGCGGAATTCACAGATACGCAGTATTTT. Translated: CASSLSAEFTDTQYF.

The rearrangement joins TRBV30 to TRBJ2-7; TRBD2 aligns across 7 bases. V shed 5 bases and J 4 bases; nucleotides not matched to a gene: 8. From germline, CDR1 is GTSNPN and CDR2 SVGIG (reference sequence). This CDR3 has 13 residues. The DNA for the CDR3 is TGTGCCTGGGTGGGCGGTAGCGGGTACGAGCAGTACTTC. Residues: CAWVGGSGYEQYF.

This rearrangement joins TRBV28 to TRBJ1-3, with TRBD1 matching 8 bases. Germline V lookup: CDR1 MDHEN, CDR2 SYDVKM. Trimming took 3 bases from V and 1 from J; bases not matched to a gene: 8. This CDR3 is built from 17 residues. The CDR3 DNA follows: TGTGCCAGCAGTTTTATTGGACAGGGTACTTCTGGAAACACCATATATTTT. It encodes CASSFIGQGTSGNTIYF.

This CDR3 is CASSLATLTPETQYF. CDR3 nucleotides: TGTGCCAGCAGCTTAGCGACTCTTACACCAGAGACCCAGTACTTC. The J gene is TRBJ2-5, the V gene TRBV7-2; D remains ambiguous. V shed 0 bases and J shed 4 bases, with 12 bases lying between them. The CDR3 loop spans 15 amino acids. Germline lookup yields CDR1 SGHTA and CDR2 FQGNSA. Variable domain in full (rest from reference TRBV7-2 and TRBJ2-5): GAGVSQSPSNKVTEKGKDVELRCDPISGHTALYWYRQSLGQGLEFLIYFQGNSAPDKSGLPSDRFSAERTGGSVSTLTIQRTQQEDSAVYLCASSLATLTPETQYFGPGTRLLVL.

This clone showed up just a few times. V gene TRBV30 combines with J gene TRBJ1-6; D not resolved. Deletions cut 0 bases from V and 4 bases from J, with 4 bases between. In germline, CDR1 is GTSNPN, CDR2 SVGIG (reference sequence). This CDR3 has 13 residues. This CDR3 is CAWSVRYNSPLHF. In nucleotides, the CDR3 is TGTGCCTGGAGTGTACGGTATAATTCACCCCTCCACTTT.

The chain uses TRBV19 and TRBJ2-5; tentative D call: TRBD2 (6 bases). The CDR3 extends over 16 amino acids. Germline loops: CDR1 LNHDA, CDR2 SQIVND (reference sequence). V was trimmed by 3 bases and J by 2 bases, leaving 16 bases between them. CDR3 bases: TGTGCCAGTAGTATCGGAATAGTTAGCGGACAAGAGACCCAGTACTTC. Encoded protein: CASSIGIVSGQETQYF.